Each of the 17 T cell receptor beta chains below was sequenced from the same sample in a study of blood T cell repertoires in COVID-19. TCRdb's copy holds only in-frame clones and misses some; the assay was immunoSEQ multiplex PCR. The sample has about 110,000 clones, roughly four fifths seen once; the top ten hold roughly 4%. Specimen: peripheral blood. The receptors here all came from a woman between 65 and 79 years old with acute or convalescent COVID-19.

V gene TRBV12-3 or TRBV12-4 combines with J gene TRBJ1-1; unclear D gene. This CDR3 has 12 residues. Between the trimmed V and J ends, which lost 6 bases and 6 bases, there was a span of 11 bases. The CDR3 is CASSLSLAEAFF. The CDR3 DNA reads TGTGCCAGCAGCCTTTCCCTAGCTGAAGCTTTCTTT.

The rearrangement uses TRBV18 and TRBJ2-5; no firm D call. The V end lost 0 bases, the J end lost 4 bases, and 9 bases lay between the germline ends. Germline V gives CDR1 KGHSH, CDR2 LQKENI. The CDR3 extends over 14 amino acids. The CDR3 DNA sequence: TGTGCCAGCTCACCACCTTCCCTCGGAGAGACCCAGTACTTC. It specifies CASSPPSLGETQYF.

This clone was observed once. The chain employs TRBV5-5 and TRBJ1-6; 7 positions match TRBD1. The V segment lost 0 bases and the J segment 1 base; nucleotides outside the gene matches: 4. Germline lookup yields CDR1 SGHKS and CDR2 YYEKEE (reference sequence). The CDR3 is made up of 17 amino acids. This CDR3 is CASSLVAGGSYNSPLHF. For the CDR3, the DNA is TGTGCCAGCAGCTTGGTCGCAGGGGGGTCCTATAATTCACCCCTCCACTTT.

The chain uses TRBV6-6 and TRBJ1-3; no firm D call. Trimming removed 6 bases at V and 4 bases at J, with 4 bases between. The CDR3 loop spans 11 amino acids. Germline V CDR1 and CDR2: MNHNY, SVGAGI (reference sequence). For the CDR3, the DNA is TGTGCCAGCAGCACAGGAAACACCATATATTTT. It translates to CASSTGNTIYF.

In nucleotides, the CDR3 is TGTGCCAGCAGTGGAGGACTTGGGACTAATGAAAAACTGTTTTTT. Translated, it gives CASSGGLGTNEKLFF. The chain employs TRBV2 and TRBJ1-4, with unresolved D. There are 15 residues in the CDR3. V shed 4 bases and J shed 2 bases, with 11 bases lying between them. CDR1 is SNHLY, CDR2 FYNNEI, per germline. Filled out from reference TRBV2 and TRBJ1-4, the complete variable domain reads EPEVTQTPSHQVTQMGQEVILRCVPISNHLYFYWYRQILGQKVEFLVSFYNNEISEKSEIFDDQFSVERPDGSNFTLKIRSTKLEDSAMYFCASSGGLGTNEKLFFGSGTQLSVL.

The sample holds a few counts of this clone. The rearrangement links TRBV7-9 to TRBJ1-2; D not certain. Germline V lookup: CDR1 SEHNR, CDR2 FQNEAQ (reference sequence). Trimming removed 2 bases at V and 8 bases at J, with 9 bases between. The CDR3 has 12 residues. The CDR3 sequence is CASSLIGEGYTF. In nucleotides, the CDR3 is TGTGCCAGCAGCTTAATCGGGGAGGGCTACACCTTC.

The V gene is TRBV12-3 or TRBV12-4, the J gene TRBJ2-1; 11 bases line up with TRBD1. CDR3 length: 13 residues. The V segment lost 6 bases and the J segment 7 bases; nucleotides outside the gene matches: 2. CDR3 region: CASSGQGANEQFF. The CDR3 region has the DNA TGTGCCAGCAGCGGACAGGGGGCGAATGAGCAGTTCTTC.

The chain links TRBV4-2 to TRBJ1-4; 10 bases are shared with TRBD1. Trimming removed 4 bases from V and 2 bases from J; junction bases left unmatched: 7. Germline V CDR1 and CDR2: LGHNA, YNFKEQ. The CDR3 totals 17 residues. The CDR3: CASSPQGQGRTNEKLFF. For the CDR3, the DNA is TGTGCCAGCAGCCCTCAGGGACAGGGGAGGACTAATGAAAAACTGTTTTTT.

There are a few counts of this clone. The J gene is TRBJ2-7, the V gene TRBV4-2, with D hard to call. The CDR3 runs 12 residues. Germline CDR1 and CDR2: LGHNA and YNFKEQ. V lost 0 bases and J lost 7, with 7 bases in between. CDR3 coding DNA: TGTGCCAGCAGCCAAGATCGAGTGGAGCAGTACTTC. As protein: CASSQDRVEQYF.

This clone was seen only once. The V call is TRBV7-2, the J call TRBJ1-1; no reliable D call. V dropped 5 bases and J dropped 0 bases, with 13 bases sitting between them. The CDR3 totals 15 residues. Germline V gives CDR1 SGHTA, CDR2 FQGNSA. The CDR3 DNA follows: TGTGCCAGCAGCCAAGGGAGATATATGAACACTGAAGCTTTCTTT. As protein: CASSQGRYMNTEAFF.

CDR3 sequence: CASSIASSNQPQHF. For the CDR3, the DNA is TGTGCCAGCAGCATTGCTAGTTCGAATCAGCCCCAGCATTTT. The V call is TRBV3-1 (or the pseudogene TRBV3-2), the J call TRBJ1-5; D call uncertain. V was shortened by 5 bases and J by 4 bases, with 12 bases between the two germline ends. The germline gives CDR1 LGHDT, CDR2 YNNKEL (reference sequence). The CDR3 runs to 14 residues.

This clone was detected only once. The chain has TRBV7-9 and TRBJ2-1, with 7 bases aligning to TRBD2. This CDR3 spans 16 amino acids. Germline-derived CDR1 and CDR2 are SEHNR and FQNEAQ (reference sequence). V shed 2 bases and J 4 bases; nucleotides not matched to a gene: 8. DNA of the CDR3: TGTGCCAGCAGCTTATCTGGCGGGAGAAGATACAATGAGCAGTTCTTC. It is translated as CASSLSGGRRYNEQFF.

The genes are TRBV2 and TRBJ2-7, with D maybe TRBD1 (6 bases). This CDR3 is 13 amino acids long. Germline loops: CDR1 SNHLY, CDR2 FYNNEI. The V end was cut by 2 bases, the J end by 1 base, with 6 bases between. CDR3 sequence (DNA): TGTGCCAGCAGTGAACAGGGGTCCTACGAGCAGTACGTC. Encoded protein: CASSEQGSYEQYV.

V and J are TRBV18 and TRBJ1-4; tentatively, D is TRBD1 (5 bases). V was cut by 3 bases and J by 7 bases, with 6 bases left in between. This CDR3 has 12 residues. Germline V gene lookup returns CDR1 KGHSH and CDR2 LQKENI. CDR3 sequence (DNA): TGTGCCAGCTCACCCCAGGGTGAAAAACTGTTTTTT. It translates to CASSPQGEKLFF.

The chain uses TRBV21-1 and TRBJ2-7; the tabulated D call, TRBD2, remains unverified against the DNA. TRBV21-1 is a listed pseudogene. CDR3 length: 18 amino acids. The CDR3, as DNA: TGTGCCAGCAGCACCCCGACTAGCGGGAGGGCCCACTCCTACGAGCAGTACTTC. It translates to CASSTPTSGRAHSYEQYF.

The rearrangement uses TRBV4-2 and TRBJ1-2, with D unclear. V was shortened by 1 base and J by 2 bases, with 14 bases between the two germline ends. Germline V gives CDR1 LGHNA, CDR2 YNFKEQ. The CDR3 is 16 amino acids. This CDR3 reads CASSQAVEVLNYGYTF. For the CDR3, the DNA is TGTGCCAGCAGCCAAGCTGTAGAGGTTTTAAACTATGGCTACACCTTC.

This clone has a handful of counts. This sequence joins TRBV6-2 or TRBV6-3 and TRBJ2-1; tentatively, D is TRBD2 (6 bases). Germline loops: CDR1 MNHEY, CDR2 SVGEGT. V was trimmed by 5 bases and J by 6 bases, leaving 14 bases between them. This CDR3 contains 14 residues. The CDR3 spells CASSAPVGSNEQFF. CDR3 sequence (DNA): TGTGCCAGCAGTGCCCCCGTCGGGAGCAATGAGCAGTTCTTC.